This T cell receptor (beta chain) was identified during a study of cytomegalovirus exposure and HLA in healthy donors. Germline CDR1 is SGHVS and CDR2 is FNYEAQ. The CDR3 loop spans 14 amino acids. The study ran its PCR with 60 Vbeta and 13 Jbeta primers. Profiling relied on immunoSEQ multiplex PCR, and the TCRdb table lists in-frame clones only, not all of them. The sample records under 150,000 clones, roughly 79% being singletons. A single count supports this clone. The junction and the germline gene differ at one end; a read error may be behind it. Sequenced: PBMCs. This sequence was found in a woman aged 25 to 39 in good health and CMV-seronegative. The rearrangement uses TRBV7-6 and TRBJ2-7; TRBD2 agrees at 8 bases. The CDR3, as DNA: TGTGCCAGCAGCATAGCGGGACTCTCCTACGAGCAGTACTTC. Its translation is CASSIAGLSYEQYF.